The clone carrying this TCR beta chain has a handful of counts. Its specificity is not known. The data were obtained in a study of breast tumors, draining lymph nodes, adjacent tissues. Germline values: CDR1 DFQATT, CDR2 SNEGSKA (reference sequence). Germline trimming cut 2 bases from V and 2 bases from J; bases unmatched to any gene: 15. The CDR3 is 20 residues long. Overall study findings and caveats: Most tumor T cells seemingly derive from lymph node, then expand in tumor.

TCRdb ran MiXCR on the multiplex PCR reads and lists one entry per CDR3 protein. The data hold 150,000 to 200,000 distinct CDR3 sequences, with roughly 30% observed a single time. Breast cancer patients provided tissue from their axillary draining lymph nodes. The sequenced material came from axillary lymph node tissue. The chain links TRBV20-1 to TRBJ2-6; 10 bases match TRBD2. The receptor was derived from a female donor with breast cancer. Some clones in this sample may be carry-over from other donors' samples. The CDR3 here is CSARRDKKSGREAGANVLTF. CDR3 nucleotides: TGCAGTGCTAGACGGGACAAGAAAAGCGGGAGGGAGGCTGGGGCCAACGTCCTGACTTTC.